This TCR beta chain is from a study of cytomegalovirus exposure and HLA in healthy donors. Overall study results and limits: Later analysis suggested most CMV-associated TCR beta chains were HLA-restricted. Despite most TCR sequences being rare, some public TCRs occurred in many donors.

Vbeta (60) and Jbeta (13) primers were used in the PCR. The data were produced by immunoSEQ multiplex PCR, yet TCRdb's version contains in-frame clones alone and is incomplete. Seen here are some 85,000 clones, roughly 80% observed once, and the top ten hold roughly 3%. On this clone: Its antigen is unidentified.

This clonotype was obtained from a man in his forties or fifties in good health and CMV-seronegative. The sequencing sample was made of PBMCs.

Here the CDR3 DNA reads TGTGCCAGCAGTTACCAAACAGGGGGCACTGAAGCTTTCTTT. Residues: CASSYQTGGTEAFF. This rearrangement joins TRBV6-5 to TRBJ1-1, with 8 bases lining up with TRBD1. Germline CDR1 MNHEY, CDR2 SVGAGI. This CDR3 contains 14 residues. The V gene end was trimmed by 2 bases and the J gene end by 4 bases; junction bases not matched to a gene: 3.